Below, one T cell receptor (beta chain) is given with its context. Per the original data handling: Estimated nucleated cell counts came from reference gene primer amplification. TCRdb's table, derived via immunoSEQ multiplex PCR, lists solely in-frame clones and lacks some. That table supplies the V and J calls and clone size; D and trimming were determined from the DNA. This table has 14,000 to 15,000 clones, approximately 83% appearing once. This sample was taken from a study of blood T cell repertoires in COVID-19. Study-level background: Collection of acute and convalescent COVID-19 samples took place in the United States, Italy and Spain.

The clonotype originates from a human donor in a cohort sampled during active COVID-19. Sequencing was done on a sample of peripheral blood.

CDR3 protein: CASSRGHMNTEAFF. DNA of the CDR3: TGCGCCAGCAGCCGCGGACATATGAACACTGAAGCTTTCTTT. The rearrangement links TRBV5-1 to TRBJ1-1; D might be TRBD1 (5 bases). Trimming removed 4 bases from V and 0 bases from J, with 10 bases in between. The CDR3 spans 14 residues. CDR1 and CDR2 (germline): SGHRS, YFSETQ.